Described below is a single T cell receptor (beta chain) sequence and its context. Its antigen is unidentified. CDR1 is SEHNR, CDR2 FQNEAQ, per germline (reference sequence). V lost 4 bases, J lost 0 bases, and 7 bases lay in between. This CDR3 contains 14 residues. The PCR made use of 60 Vbeta and 13 Jbeta primers. Measured with immunoSEQ multiplex PCR; TCRdb has only the in-frame clones, and not every one. The sample includes 110,000 to 150,000 clones. This sample is drawn from a study of cytomegalovirus exposure and HLA in healthy donors. Study-wide results and caveats: Immune exposure information comprised only CMV serostatus.

Unrecorded immune exposure was likely among donors, who were nominally healthy when sampled. Material for sequencing was PBMCs. The receptor was derived from a male donor in good health and CMV-seronegative. This chain joins TRBV7-9 and TRBJ1-3; the D gene is possibly TRBD1 (6 bases). CDR3 amino acids: CASSSQGSGNTIYF. The CDR3 DNA reads as TGTGCCAGCAGCTCACAGGGCTCTGGAAACACCATATATTTT.